This T cell receptor (beta chain) was sequenced during a study of cytotoxic CD8 clonotypes in ibrutinib-treated CLL. This clone has only a few counts. This CDR3 is built from 12 residues. Trimming removed 5 bases from V and 6 bases from J, with 10 bases in between. Germline V CDR1 and CDR2: SEHNR, FQNEAQ (reference sequence). The protocol was immunoSEQ multiplex PCR, while the TCRdb copy is restricted to in-frame clones and leaves out a portion. The profile covers about 21,000 clones, with 70% to 80% appearing a single time and 26% taken by the ten largest. The specimen was PBMCs, collected before ibrutinib treatment. This TCR was sampled from a human donor with chronic lymphocytic leukemia. This chain joins TRBV7-9 and TRBJ1-1; D unresolved. The CDR3 spells CASSTQESEAFF. The CDR3 DNA reads as TGTGCCAGCAGCACCCAGGAATCTGAAGCTTTCTTT.